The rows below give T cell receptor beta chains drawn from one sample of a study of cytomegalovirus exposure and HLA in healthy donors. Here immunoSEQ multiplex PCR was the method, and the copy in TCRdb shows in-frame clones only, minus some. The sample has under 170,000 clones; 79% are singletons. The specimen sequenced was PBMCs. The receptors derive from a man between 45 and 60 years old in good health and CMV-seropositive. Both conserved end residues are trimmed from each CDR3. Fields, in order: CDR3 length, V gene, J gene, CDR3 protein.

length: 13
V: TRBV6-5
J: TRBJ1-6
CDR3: ASSRGTGGDSPLH

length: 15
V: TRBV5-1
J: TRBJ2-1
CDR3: ASSRWGGAGGPREQF

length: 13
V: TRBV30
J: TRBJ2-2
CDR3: AWGPGTSLPGELF

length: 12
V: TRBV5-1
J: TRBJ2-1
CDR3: ASSWGLTEGEQF

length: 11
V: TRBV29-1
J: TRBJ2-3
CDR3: SVWISGADTQY

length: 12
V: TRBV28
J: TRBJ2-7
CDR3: ASSQGQALGEQY

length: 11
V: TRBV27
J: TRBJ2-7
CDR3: ASSFGRAGEQY

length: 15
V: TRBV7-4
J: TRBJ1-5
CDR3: ASSNGQGRVSNQPQH

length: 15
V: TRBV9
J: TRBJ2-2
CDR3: ASSAKSGRIFPGELF

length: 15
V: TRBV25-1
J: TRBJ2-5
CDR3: ASSESLAGPSQETQY

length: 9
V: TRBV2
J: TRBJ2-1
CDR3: ASSEKEEQF

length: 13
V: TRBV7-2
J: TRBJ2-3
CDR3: ASSLLGARTDTQY

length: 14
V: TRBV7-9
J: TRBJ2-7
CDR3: SSSIRLGGRSREQY

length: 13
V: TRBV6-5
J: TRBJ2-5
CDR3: ASSYIRGGRETQY

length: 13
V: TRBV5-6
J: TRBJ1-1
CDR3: ASSLAASMNTEAF

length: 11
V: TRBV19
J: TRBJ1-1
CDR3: ASSPHGGTEAF

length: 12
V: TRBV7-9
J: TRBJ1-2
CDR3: ASSAQGSNYGYT

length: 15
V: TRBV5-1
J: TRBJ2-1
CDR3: ASSPGGLAGGVDEQF

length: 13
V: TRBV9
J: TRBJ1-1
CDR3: ASSVGGGADTEAF

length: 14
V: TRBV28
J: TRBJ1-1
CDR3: ASRSTKYTGNTEAF

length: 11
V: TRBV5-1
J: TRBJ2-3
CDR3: ASSSQGGGTQY

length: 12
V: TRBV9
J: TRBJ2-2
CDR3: ASSAGSNTGELF

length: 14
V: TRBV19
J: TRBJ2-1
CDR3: ASSLTGTSSYNEQF

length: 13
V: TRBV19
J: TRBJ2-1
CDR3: ASTPSQGAGNEQF

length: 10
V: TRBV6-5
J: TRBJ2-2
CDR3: ASTSNTGELF

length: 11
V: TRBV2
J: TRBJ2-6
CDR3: ASTSSGANVLT

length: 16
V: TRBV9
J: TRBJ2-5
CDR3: ASSVATGLAGFQETQY

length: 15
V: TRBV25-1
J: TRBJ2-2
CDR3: ASSRQGTSGAVGELF

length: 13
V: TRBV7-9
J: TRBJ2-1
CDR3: ASGSGTARYNEQF

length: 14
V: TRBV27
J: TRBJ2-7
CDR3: ASSFSGGEFTYEQY

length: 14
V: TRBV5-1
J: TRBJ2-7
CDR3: ASSLAMTGGYGEQY

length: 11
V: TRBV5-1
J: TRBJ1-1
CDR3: ASKTQGNTEAF

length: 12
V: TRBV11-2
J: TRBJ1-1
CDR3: ASSRTVTGTEAF

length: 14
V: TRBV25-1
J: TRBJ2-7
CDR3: ASSELTGRGSYEQY

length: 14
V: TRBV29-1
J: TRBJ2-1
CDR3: SVEDPPGGSYNEQF

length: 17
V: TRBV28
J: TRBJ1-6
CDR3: ASSLYHTSPGQNNSPLH

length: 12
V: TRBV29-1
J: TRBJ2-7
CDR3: SVGGTGPSYEQY